This entry is about one T cell receptor beta chain. With random hexamers, reverse transcription was performed on about 0.5 to 1 ug of RNA. A multiplex approach, immunoSEQ multiplex PCR, amplified TCR beta CDR3 across 54 Vbeta and 13 Jbeta. A single record per CDR3 protein comes from TCRdb applying MiXCR to the immunoSEQ multiplex PCR reads. The data show hundreds of thousands of distinct CDR3 sequences, about 94% seen once. V was clipped by 1 base and J by 5 bases, with 9 bases between them. The CDR3 loop spans 15 amino acids. Germline-derived CDR1 and CDR2 are LGHNA and YSLEER. The authors carried out high-throughput sequencing of TCR beta. They applied it to CD8+ and CD4+ T cells obtained from blood. This sample was taken from a study of CD8 T cells in Susac syndrome.

The sequence came from a human donor with Susac syndrome. The chain recombines TRBV4-3 with TRBJ1-6; D gene ambiguous. The sequenced sample was CD4+ T cells from PBMCs. The DNA for the CDR3 is TGCGCCAGCAGCCAAGGCGGGGTCAATAATTCACCCCTCCACTTT. Its protein is CASSQGGVNNSPLHF.